These T cell receptor beta chains were read from a single sample in a study of blood T cells in healthy people across ages. TCRdb independently ran MiXCR on the 5' RACE reads; one entry per CDR3 protein. Of 1.5 million to 2 million distinct CDR3 sequences in the sample, 28% were seen once. Sequencing was done on a sample of blood. The source is a woman in her thirties in good health. Each CDR3 is given with its conserved first and last residue. The D gene is left open where the match is weak. A clone size is listed for some rows: how often the clone was seen (once, few, many), or a class if it is expanded.

CDR3 | DNA | J | size | V | D
CASSTRQGMDTGELFF | TGTGCCAGCAGCACCCGACAGGGAATGGATACCGGGGAGCTGTTTTTT | TRBJ2-2 | NA | TRBV7-7 | TRBD1
CASSRGTSGGANVLTF | TGTGCCAGCAGCCGCGGGACTTCTGGAGGGGCCAACGTCCTGACTTTC | TRBJ2-6 | NA | TRBV7-2 | NA
CASSKQTGQGAYEQYF | TGCGCCAGCAGCAAACAAACCGGACAGGGGGCCTACGAGCAGTACTTC | TRBJ2-7 | many | TRBV4-3 | TRBD1
CASSQEPDFGGGRGEQFF | TGTGCCAGCAGCCAGGAACCCGACTTCGGCGGGGGACGGGGTGAGCAGTTCTTC | TRBJ2-1 | NA | TRBV3-1 | TRBD2
CASSTETEAFF | TGTGCCAGCAGCACCGAAACTGAAGCTTTCTTT | TRBJ1-1 | NA | TRBV18 | NA
CSATTSGGGNDQFF | TGCAGTGCGACGACTAGCGGGGGCGGGAATGATCAGTTCTTC | TRBJ2-1 | few | TRBV20-1 | TRBD2
CASSGTPKETQYF | TGCGCCAGCAGCGGGACTCCGAAAGAGACCCAGTACTTC | TRBJ2-5 | NA | TRBV5-1 | NA
CASSDSLGLAVDTQYF | TGTGCCAGCAGTGATTCGTTGGGACTAGCGGTGGATACGCAGTATTTT | TRBJ2-3 | few | TRBV2 | TRBD2
CASTLEPNQPQHF | TGTGCCAGCACCCTGGAACCTAATCAGCCCCAGCATTTT | TRBJ1-5 | few | TRBV2 | NA
CASSPDRGANEQFF | TGTGCCAGCAGCCCTGACAGGGGGGCCAATGAGCAGTTCTTC | TRBJ2-1 | many | TRBV7-3 | TRBD1
CATSTFNEQFF | TGTGCCACCAGCACCTTTAATGAGCAGTTCTTC | TRBJ2-1 | few | TRBV15 | NA
CAGSLALLRGEQFF | TGTGCCGGCAGCTTAGCCTTACTCCGGGGCGAGCAGTTCTTC | TRBJ2-1 | few | TRBV7-2 | NA
CASSARVSNQPQHF | TGTGCCAGCAGCGCCAGGGTAAGCAATCAGCCCCAGCATTTT | TRBJ1-5 | few | TRBV7-2 | NA
CASSYSRGATTPYEQYF | TGTGCCAGCAGTTACTCGAGGGGCGCGACTACCCCGTACGAGCAGTACTTC | TRBJ2-7 | many | TRBV6-6 | NA
CASSAQDRGSYEQYF | TGTGCCAGCAGTGCGCAGGACAGGGGGTCCTACGAGCAGTACTTC | TRBJ2-7 | NA | TRBV25-1 | TRBD1
CSVTDSGQYF | TGCAGCGTTACGGATTCGGGGCAGTACTTC | TRBJ2-7 | many | TRBV29-1 | NA
CASSFATSVWSSYEQYF | TGTGCCAGCAGTTTTGCGACTAGCGTGTGGAGCTCCTACGAGCAGTACTTC | TRBJ2-7 | few | TRBV6-2/TRBV6-3 | TRBD2
CAISESSVEKLFF | TGTGCCATCAGTGAGAGTTCGGTTGAAAAACTGTTTTTT | TRBJ1-4 | NA | TRBV10-3 | NA
CATNTGGGGANVLTF | TGTGCCACCAACACAGGGGGTGGTGGGGCCAACGTCCTGACTTTC | TRBJ2-6 | NA | TRBV24-1 | TRBD1
CASSDGTRDAVEQFF | TGCGCCAGCAGTGATGGGACTAGAGATGCGGTTGAGCAGTTCTTC | TRBJ2-1 | many | TRBV10-1 | TRBD2
CASNRRDEQFF | TGTGCCAGCAACCGGCGGGATGAGCAGTTCTTC | TRBJ2-1 | few | TRBV7-9 | NA
CATSDGTTSNQPQHF | TGTGCCACCAGTGATGGGACAACTAGCAATCAGCCCCAGCATTTT | TRBJ1-5 | NA | TRBV24-1 | NA
CSVEDLQETQYF | TGCAGCGTTGAAGATCTCCAAGAGACCCAGTACTTC | TRBJ2-5 | many | TRBV29-1 | NA
CSGGGASHYEQYF | TGCAGCGGAGGGGGGGCGTCCCATTACGAGCAGTACTTC | TRBJ2-7 | many | TRBV29-1 | NA
CASSQDHSPNTGELFF | TGCGCCAGCAGCCAAGATCATAGCCCGAACACCGGGGAGCTGTTTTTT | TRBJ2-2 | NA | TRBV4-1 | NA
CASSLDSTYEQYF | TGTGCCAGCAGCTTGGACAGCACCTACGAGCAGTACTTC | TRBJ2-7 | many | TRBV27 | NA
CASGRGPGGGANVLTF | TGTGCCAGCGGCCGCGGGCCCGGGGGAGGGGCCAACGTCCTGACTTTC | TRBJ2-6 | few | TRBV12-3/TRBV12-4 | NA
CDSSLAPWRYGYTF | TGTGACAGCAGCTTGGCCCCCTGGCGATATGGCTACACCTTC | TRBJ1-2 | NA | TRBV5-6 | NA
CSARSRGYEQYF | TGCAGTGCTAGAAGCCGAGGCTACGAGCAGTACTTC | TRBJ2-7 | few | TRBV20-1 | NA
CASSFSPGQGDHNEQFF | TGTGCCAGCAGTTTCAGCCCCGGACAGGGGGATCACAATGAGCAGTTCTTC | TRBJ2-1 | NA | TRBV12-3/TRBV12-4 | TRBD1
CATSDFGLAGSNEQFF | TGTGCCACCAGTGACTTCGGACTAGCGGGGAGCAATGAGCAGTTCTTC | TRBJ2-1 | few | TRBV24-1 | TRBD2
CASSSVRGNHEQYF | TGTGCCAGCAGTAGTGTTCGGGGGAACCACGAGCAGTACTTC | TRBJ2-7 | NA | TRBV27 | NA
CASKLITGAYGYTF | TGTGCCAGCAAGCTTATTACAGGGGCTTATGGCTACACCTTC | TRBJ1-2 | few | TRBV2 | TRBD1
CASSQVQGLEQYF | TGCGCCAGCAGCCAAGTACAGGGACTCGAGCAGTACTTC | TRBJ2-7 | NA | TRBV4-3 | NA
CAISAQSGTYEQYF | TGTGCCATCAGTGCGCAAAGCGGAACCTACGAGCAGTACTTC | TRBJ2-7 | few | TRBV10-3 | NA
CASSSQRGGRAKNIQYF | TGTGCCAGCAGCTCGCAGCGGGGGGGCCGGGCCAAAAACATTCAGTACTTC | TRBJ2-4 | few | TRBV7-2 | TRBD2
CASSQPLVSGFNEQYF | TGTGCCAGCAGCCAACCGTTAGTAAGTGGTTTTAATGAGCAGTACTTC | TRBJ2-4 | NA | TRBV5-4 | NA